The T cell receptor (beta chain) under discussion was sequenced for a study of blood T cell repertoires in COVID-19. Turning to the study itself: Material from acute and convalescent COVID-19 was sourced from the United States, Italy and Spain.

This clone showed up just once. Original processing notes: By means of reference gene primer amplification, nucleated cell counts were estimated. Measured with immunoSEQ multiplex PCR; TCRdb has only the in-frame clones, and not every one. From that table come the V and J calls and clone size; the DNA was used to work out D and trimming. The profile covers 150,000 or so clones, with roughly 84% appearing a single time and over 0.55% taken by the ten largest. Germline V lookup: CDR1 LNHDA, CDR2 SQIVND (reference sequence). The CDR3 runs to 15 residues. Trimming took 6 bases from V and 3 from J, leaving 15 bases between them. Patients from Seattle were sampled longitudinally, starting during active infection.

Sequenced sample: peripheral blood. This TCR was sampled from a man aged 55 to 70 with COVID-19, enrolled during active disease. The chain recombines TRBV19 with TRBJ1-5, with D possibly TRBD1 on 5 matching bases. CDR3 in DNA: TGTGCCAGTAGCCTCGGGGGGGGAAACAATCAGCCCCAGCATTTT. It encodes CASSLGGGNNQPQHF.